The sequence of this T cell receptor beta chain was determined in a study of OX40 agonist ivuxolimab in advanced cancers. The wider study: Dosing consisted of intravenous ivuxolimab at 0.01 to 10 mg/kg every 2 weeks.

Worth noting for this clone: Its target is not known.

Repertoires were generated with immunoSEQ multiplex PCR, while TCRdb's copy carries only in-frame clones and drops some. The sample includes 95,000 to 100,000 clones, roughly 87% of them seen just once. Study conclusions and caveats: Specificity for antigen went undetermined in the expanded peripheral T cells. Also present in some nonresponders was a low level of normalized T-cell clonal expansion.

Individuals having autoimmune disease history or systemic immunosuppression were not enrolled. This CDR3 contains 15 residues. V gave up 5 bases and J gave up 6 bases; unmatched junction bases: 6. Looked up from germline, CDR1 is MNHEY and CDR2 is SMNVEV (reference sequence). The receptor was derived from an adult with an advanced solid tumor such as melanoma, head and neck, liver or kidney cancer. The chain is built from TRBV27 and TRBJ1-4; 10 nucleotides agree with TRBD1. This specimen consisted of CD4+ or CD8+ T cells sorted from blood, obtained in a trial of the OX40 agonist ivuxolimab. The CDR3: CASSAYGTGDEKLFF. The CDR3 nucleotides read TGTGCCAGCAGTGCCTACGGGACAGGGGATGAAAAACTGTTTTTT.